A selection of T cell receptor beta chains follows, all from one sample in a study of OX40 agonist ivuxolimab in advanced cancers. Profiled with immunoSEQ multiplex PCR; TCRdb holds only in-frame clones, not every one. The profile shows 90,000 to 120,000 clones, 91% of them singletons. Specimen: CD4+ or CD8+ T cells sorted from blood, collected in a trial of the OX40 agonist ivuxolimab. These receptors were taken from an adult with an advanced solid tumor such as melanoma, head and neck, liver or kidney cancer. Each CDR3 is given with its conserved first and last residue. Each record gives: clone size, V gene, J gene, D gene, CDR3 DNA, CDR3 protein. A D gene is named only where the DNA matches it firmly. Clone size is stated in some rows and not others, as once, few, many or a class when expanded.

clone size: -; V gene: TRBV7-8; J gene: TRBJ1-1; D gene: -; CDR3 DNA: TGTGCCAGCAGCCCGCCGGGCCCTGAAGCTTTCTTT; CDR3 protein: CASSPPGPEAFF
clone size: -; V gene: TRBV5-1; J gene: TRBJ1-5; D gene: -; CDR3 DNA: TGCGCCAGCAGCTTGGGGACACAGGGTCAGCCCCAGCATTTT; CDR3 protein: CASSLGTQGQPQHF
clone size: -; V gene: TRBV7-6; J gene: TRBJ2-3; D gene: -; CDR3 DNA: TGTGCCAGCAGCTTACAGACTAGCACAGATACGCAGTATTTT; CDR3 protein: CASSLQTSTDTQYF
clone size: -; V gene: TRBV1; J gene: TRBJ2-1; D gene: -; CDR3 DNA: TGCACCAGCAGCCAAGAAGTACCGGGAGCCTACAATGAGCAGTTCTTC; CDR3 protein: CTSSQEVPGAYNEQFF
clone size: -; V gene: TRBV2; J gene: TRBJ1-2; D gene: TRBD1; CDR3 DNA: TGTGCCAGCAGTTTTGGACAGGCCTATGGCTACACCTTC; CDR3 protein: CASSFGQAYGYTF
clone size: -; V gene: TRBV19; J gene: TRBJ2-2; D gene: -; CDR3 DNA: TGTGCCAGTCGTCCGGGCCTAATAACCGGGGAGCTGTTTTTT; CDR3 protein: CASRPGLITGELFF
clone size: -; V gene: TRBV7-9; J gene: TRBJ1-1; D gene: -; CDR3 DNA: TGTGCCAGCACCTTAGACAGTGTGGGCACTGAAGCTTTCTTT; CDR3 protein: CASTLDSVGTEAFF
clone size: -; V gene: TRBV11-2; J gene: TRBJ1-3; D gene: -; CDR3 DNA: TGTGCCAGCAGCTCAAGGACAGCCTCTGGAAACACCATATATTTT; CDR3 protein: CASSSRTASGNTIYF
clone size: -; V gene: TRBV18; J gene: TRBJ1-5; D gene: -; CDR3 DNA: TGTGCCAGCTCACCAGGTGGAAATCAGCCCCAGCATTTT; CDR3 protein: CASSPGGNQPQHF
clone size: -; V gene: TRBV11-2; J gene: TRBJ1-1; D gene: TRBD1; CDR3 DNA: TGTGCCAGCAGCTACAGGGGGCTATCGAACACTGAAGCTTTCTTT; CDR3 protein: CASSYRGLSNTEAFF
clone size: -; V gene: TRBV6-1; J gene: TRBJ1-5; D gene: -; CDR3 DNA: TGTGCCGTAGATATACAGGGCAATCAGCCCCAGCATTTT; CDR3 protein: CAVDIQGNQPQHF
clone size: -; V gene: TRBV30; J gene: TRBJ2-1; D gene: -; CDR3 DNA: TGTGCCTGGAGTAAGGGTTTTGAGCAGTTCTTC; CDR3 protein: CAWSKGFEQFF
clone size: once; V gene: TRBV5-4; J gene: TRBJ1-2; D gene: -; CDR3 DNA: TGTGCCAGCAGCTTGGGGCAGGGGAGGTATGGCTACACCTTC; CDR3 protein: CASSLGQGRYGYTF